A single sample is the source of the 3 T cell receptor beta chains below, sequenced in a study of T cells after yellow fever vaccination. TCRdb re-called the 5' RACE reads through MiXCR, storing one row per CDR3 protein. The repertoire holds a few hundred thousand distinct CDR3 sequences, with roughly 5.2% as singletons. Sequencing was performed on CD4+ T cells sorted from PBMCs, taken on the day of the yellow fever booster vaccination. All receptors derive from a man aged 18 to 30 who received the YFV17D yellow fever vaccine.

This sequence joins TRBV4-3 and TRBJ1-2; D is undetermined. V gave up 4 bases and J gave up 4 bases, with 13 bases separating them. Germline assignment: CDR1 LGHNA and CDR2 YSLEER. The CDR3 covers 14 residues. DNA of the CDR3: TGCGCCAGCAGCCCCGAGTCGAACGGCTATGGCTACACCTTC. Amino acid sequence: CASSPESNGYGYTF.

Only a few counts were recorded for this clonotype. The chain uses TRBV4-2 and TRBJ2-7; D might be TRBD2 (5 bases). The germline gives CDR1 LGHNA, CDR2 YNFKEQ. The CDR3 runs 14 residues. The V and J ends lost 3 bases and 3 bases respectively, with 12 bases between them. The CDR3 region has the DNA TGTGCCAGCAGCCACGGGCAGGAGGTCTACGAGCAGTACTTC. Its protein product is CASSHGQEVYEQYF.

This clonotype was recorded at least ten times. The V call is TRBV12-3 or TRBV12-4, the J call TRBJ1-1; the D is unclear. V lost 7 bases and J 7 bases, leaving 16 bases between the germline ends. The CDR3 covers 13 residues. CDR3 in amino acids: CASKTASPLEAFF. CDR3 sequence (DNA): TGTGCCAGCAAAACAGCCTCCCCGCTTGAAGCTTTCTTT.